This record looks at one TCR beta chain sequence and its context. The antigen is not known. The data derive from a study of cytomegalovirus exposure and HLA in healthy donors. With 60 Vbeta and 13 Jbeta primers, the PCR was carried out. Assay used: immunoSEQ multiplex PCR; TCRdb lists only in-frame clones, some missing. The table shows roughly 200,000 clones, with around 82% occurring only once. Study results and limitations: A likely sequencing artifact accounted for one observed cluster of highly shared sequence variants. Within a later analysis, the majority of CMV-associated TCR beta chains appeared HLA-restricted.

Germline V gene data show CDR1 as SGHTA and CDR2 as FQGNSA. The germline V and J ends were trimmed by 0 bases and 2 bases, with 8 bases remaining between them. CDR3 length: 14 amino acids. The chain has TRBV7-2 and TRBJ2-7; maybe TRBD1 (6 bases). The sample was PBMCs. This receptor was taken from a woman aged 25-40 years in good health and CMV-seropositive. CDR3 bases: TGTGCCAGCAGCTTAGCTACAGGGACCTACGAGCAGTACTTC. Translating it yields CASSLATGTYEQYF.